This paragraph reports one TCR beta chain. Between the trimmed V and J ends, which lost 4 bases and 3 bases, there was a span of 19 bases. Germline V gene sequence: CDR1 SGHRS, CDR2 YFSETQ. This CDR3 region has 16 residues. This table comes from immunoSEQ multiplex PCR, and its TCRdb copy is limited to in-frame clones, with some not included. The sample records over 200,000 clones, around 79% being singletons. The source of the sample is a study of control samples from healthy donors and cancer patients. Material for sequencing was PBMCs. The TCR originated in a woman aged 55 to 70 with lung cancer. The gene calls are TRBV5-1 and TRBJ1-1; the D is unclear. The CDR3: CASSLQVSVRDTEAFF. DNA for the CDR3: TGCGCCAGCAGCCTCCAGGTGTCTGTTCGGGACACTGAAGCTTTCTTT.